These 23 T cell receptor beta chains were sequenced from one sample in a study of blood T cell repertoires in COVID-19. The protocol was immunoSEQ multiplex PCR, while the TCRdb copy is restricted to in-frame clones and leaves out a portion. The sample consists of roughly 250,000 clones, about 89% of them appearing once. The sequenced sample consisted of PBMCs or T cells enriched from blood (not recorded which). All receptors come from a man aged 35 to 55 who had recovered from COVID-19.

The rearrangement joins TRBV19 to TRBJ1-5; weak D call: TRBD1 (5 bases). Trimming left V 6 bases short and J 0 bases short, with 15 bases between. The CDR3 length is 16 residues. Germline V gene lookup returns CDR1 LNHDA and CDR2 SQIVND (reference sequence). As DNA, the CDR3 is TGTGCCAGTAGGGTTGACCAGGGTTATAGCAATCAGCCCCAGCATTTT. This codes for CASRVDQGYSNQPQHF. Looking up the rest from reference TRBV19 and TRBJ1-5 gives the full variable domain: DGGITQSPKYLFRKEGQNVTLSCEQNLNHDAMYWYRQDPGQGLRLIYYSQIVNDFQKGDIAEGYSVSREKKESFPLTVTSAQKNPTAFYLCASRVDQGYSNQPQHFGDGTRLSIL.

The V gene is TRBV7-3, the J gene TRBJ2-7, with D perhaps TRBD2 (5 bases). V was shortened by 0 bases and J by 5 bases, with 14 bases between the two germline ends. Germline V gene sequence: CDR1 SGHTA, CDR2 FQGTGA. The CDR3 sequence is 15 residues long. The CDR3 here is CASSLTRGSHHEQYF. CDR3 nucleotide sequence: TGTGCCAGCAGCTTAACTCGAGGGTCCCACCACGAGCAGTACTTC.

This chain uses TRBV19 with TRBJ2-7; 9 bases are a match to TRBD2. V lost 7 bases and J lost 3; bases outside the gene matches: 7. Germline CDR1 is LNHDA and CDR2 is SQIVND (reference sequence). CDR3 size: 14 residues. The CDR3 loop is CASTPGTSNYEQYF. The CDR3 region has the DNA TGTGCCAGTACCCCGGGGACTAGCAACTACGAGCAGTACTTC. Using reference TRBV19 and TRBJ2-7 for the parts outside the CDR3, the full variable domain is DGGITQSPKYLFRKEGQNVTLSCEQNLNHDAMYWYRQDPGQGLRLIYYSQIVNDFQKGDIAEGYSVSREKKESFPLTVTSAQKNPTAFYLCASTPGTSNYEQYFGPGTRLTVT.

This clone was counted once. CDR3 DNA: TGTGCTATAGCTTCGGGACTAGCGGGAGTGGGAAGCACAGATACGCAGTATTTT. Amino acid sequence: CAIASGLAGVGSTDTQYF. The V call is TRBV7-8, the J call TRBJ2-3; 14 bases are a match to TRBD2. Germline-derived CDR1 and CDR2 are SGHVS and FQNEAQ. The CDR3 covers 18 residues.

The chain carries TRBV12-5 and TRBJ2-6; maybe TRBD2 (6 bases). CDR1 is LGHNT, CDR2 FRNRAP, per germline. Trimming cost V 1 base and J 2 bases, with 9 bases left between them. The CDR3 has 16 amino acids. The CDR3 region has the DNA TGTGCTAGTGGTTTGGAACGGGGGACTGGGGCCAACGTCCTGACTTTC. Amino acids: CASGLERGTGANVLTF. Together with reference TRBV12-5 and TRBJ2-6, the CDR3 gives the full variable domain: DARVTQTPRHKVTEMGQEVTMRCQPILGHNTVFWYRQTMMQGLELLAYFRNRAPLDDSGMPKDRFSAEMPDATLATLKIQPSEPRDSAVYFCASGLERGTGANVLTFGAGSRLTVL.

This clone has more than one count but fewer than ten. Written as DNA, the CDR3 is TGCGCCAGGTCCCCAAGGCAGGCCCAGTACTTC. This encodes CARSPRQAQYF. The chain employs TRBV5-1 and TRBJ2-5, with D hard to call. Germline V gene data show CDR1 as SGHRS and CDR2 as YFSETQ. V was trimmed by 8 bases and J by 9 bases, leaving 14 bases between them. The CDR3 length is 11 residues.

CDR3 nucleotide sequence: TGTGTGAGGCAGGGGGTATCCACAGATACGCAGTATTTT. This encodes CVRQGVSTDTQYF. The J gene is TRBJ2-3, the V gene TRBV13; the match to TRBD1 covers 7 bases. CDR3 length: 13 residues. Germline CDR1 PRHDT, CDR2 FYEKMQ (reference sequence). Complete variable domain (other parts from reference TRBV13 and TRBJ2-3): AAGVIQSPRHLIKEKRETATLKCYPIPRHDTVYWYQQGPGQDPQFLISFYEKMQSDKGSIPDRFSAQQFSDYHSELNMSSLELGDSALYFCVRQGVSTDTQYFGPGTRLTVL.

This chain joins TRBV11-2 and TRBJ2-7, with a possible D match to TRBD1 (6 bases). Germline values: CDR1 SGHAT, CDR2 FQNNGV. The germline V and J ends were trimmed by 5 bases and 3 bases, with 8 bases remaining between them. CDR3 size: 12 residues. The CDR3 DNA reads as TGTGCCAGCAGCAAGGGGGACTACGAGCAGTACTTC. This codes for CASSKGDYEQYF.

The rearrangement links TRBV29-1 to TRBJ1-2; D perhaps matches TRBD1 (5 bases). The germline V gene has CDR1 SQVTM and CDR2 ANQGSEA. Deletions cut 4 bases from V and 6 bases from J, with 15 bases between. This CDR3 has 13 residues. CDR3 sequence: CSVAGQGINGYTF. CDR3 DNA: TGCAGCGTTGCAGGACAAGGGATAAATGGCTACACCTTC.

Details on this clone: Compared with germline, one end of the junction differs, possibly owing to a read error. This chain links TRBV7-7 with TRBJ1-3; D unresolved. Germline CDR1 is SSHAT and CDR2 is FNYEAQ (reference sequence). The CDR3 extends over 15 amino acids. The CDR3 loop is CASSSGLASGNTIYF. DNA of the CDR3: TGTGCTAGCAGCTCCGGACTGGCCTCTGGAAACACCATATATTTT.

In this sample, this clone turned up once. The chain links TRBV19 to TRBJ1-6; D gene unclear. Germline V gives CDR1 LNHDA, CDR2 SQIVND (reference sequence). CDR3 length: 16 amino acids. Trimming removed 3 bases from V and 7 bases from J, with 16 bases in between. CDR3 residues: CASSIMASSGNSPLHF. The CDR3 DNA follows: TGTGCCAGTAGTATCATGGCTTCCTCCGGGAATTCACCCCTCCACTTT.

This rearrangement joins TRBV19 to TRBJ1-2, with D possibly TRBD1 on 5 matching bases. The CDR3 is 11 residues long. Germline V gives CDR1 LNHDA, CDR2 SQIVND (reference sequence). Trimming pared 4 bases from V and 8 bases from J, leaving 8 bases between. CDR3 region: CASSTGFGYTF. Written as DNA, the CDR3 is TGTGCCAGTAGTACAGGGTTCGGCTACACCTTC.

This clone was recorded only once. The chain has TRBV19 and TRBJ1-5; D not certain. Deletions cut 4 bases from V and 3 bases from J, with 16 bases between. The CDR3 covers 16 residues. The V gene's germline CDR1 is LNHDA and CDR2 SQIVND (reference sequence). The CDR3 coding sequence is TGTGCCAGTAGTACCCCCCGACGGGGTAACAATCAGCCCCAGCATTTT. Translated, it gives CASSTPRRGNNQPQHF.

V is TRBV13 and J is TRBJ2-7; TRBD1 aligns across 8 bases. The germline V gene has CDR1 PRHDT and CDR2 FYEKMQ (reference sequence). There are 15 residues in the CDR3. Trimming took 4 bases from V and 2 from J; bases not matched to a gene: 7. The CDR3 is CASSSSGTGPYEQYF. The CDR3 coding sequence is TGTGCCAGCAGCTCATCCGGGACAGGACCCTACGAGCAGTACTTC. Variable domain in full (rest from reference TRBV13 and TRBJ2-7): AAGVIQSPRHLIKEKRETATLKCYPIPRHDTVYWYQQGPGQDPQFLISFYEKMQSDKGSIPDRFSAQQFSDYHSELNMSSLELGDSALYFCASSSSGTGPYEQYFGPGTRLTVT.

The chain recombines TRBV28 with TRBJ2-1; maybe TRBD2 (5 bases). The CDR3 is 15 residues long. Germline CDR1 MDHEN, CDR2 SYDVKM. V lost 4 bases and J 7 bases, leaving 17 bases between the germline ends. The CDR3 loop is CASSSLPRRVNEQFF. CDR3 DNA: TGTGCCAGCAGTTCTTTGCCGCGGCGGGTGAATGAGCAGTTCTTC.

The V gene is TRBV2, the J gene TRBJ2-5, with D possibly TRBD2 on 5 matching bases. V shed 5 bases and J shed 2 bases, with 12 bases lying between them. CDR3 size: 14 residues. Germline CDR1 is SNHLY and CDR2 is FYNNEI. CDR3 loop: CASSRTEAQETQYF. CDR3 DNA: TGTGCCAGCAGTCGGACGGAGGCGCAAGAGACCCAGTACTTC.

On this clone: This same CDR3 is encoded by further DNA sequences in the sample. The CDR3 loop reads CASSLTGYSNQPQHF. The CDR3 bases are TGCGCCAGCAGCTTAACAGGGTATAGCAATCAGCCCCAGCATTTT. The chain recombines TRBV5-1 with TRBJ1-5, with D perhaps TRBD1 (6 bases). The V gene lost 2 bases and the J gene lost 0 bases, with 9 bases spanning the gap. Germline V gene data show CDR1 as SGHRS and CDR2 as YFSETQ. The CDR3 is 15 amino acids.

This chain links TRBV5-8 with TRBJ2-2; the D gene is possibly TRBD2 (5 bases). Germline CDR1 and CDR2: SGHTS and YDEGEE. Trimming took 4 bases from V and 0 from J, leaving 13 bases between them. The length of the CDR3 is 16 residues. CDR3 region: CASSLGRVTNTGELFF. The CDR3 DNA reads as TGTGCCAGCAGCCTCGGGCGGGTGACGAACACCGGGGAGCTGTTTTTT. Together with reference TRBV5-8 and TRBJ2-2, the CDR3 gives the full variable domain: EAGVTQSPTHLIKTRGQQATLRCSPISGHTSVYWYQQALGLGLQFLLWYDEGEERNRGNFPPRFSGRQFPNYSSELNVNALELEDSALYLCASSLGRVTNTGELFFGEGSRLTVL.

The rearrangement uses TRBV7-9 and TRBJ1-4, with D unclear. The CDR3 loop spans 12 amino acids. Germline values: CDR1 SEHNR, CDR2 FQNEAQ (reference sequence). V was pared by 6 bases and J by 12 bases, with 14 bases between. The CDR3 DNA follows: TGTGCCAGCAGTTTGGGGAGGGAACAACTGTTTTTT. Translating it yields CASSLGREQLFF.

The V gene is TRBV14, the J gene TRBJ1-4, with 10 nucleotides matching TRBD1. CDR1 is SGHDN and CDR2 is FVKESK in the germline V gene. The V and J ends lost 4 bases and 5 bases, in that order; junction bases with no gene match: 1. The CDR3 has 14 residues. CDR3: CASSRGQGNEKLFF. CDR3 in DNA: TGTGCCAGCAGCCGGGGACAGGGGAATGAAAAACTGTTTTTT.

The chain links TRBV27 to TRBJ2-7, with TRBD1 matching 10 bases. The J segment lost 2 bases and the V segment lost 6 bases, leaving 7 bases of the junction unmatched. Germline V lookup: CDR1 MNHEY, CDR2 SMNVEV (reference sequence). The CDR3 runs 15 residues. The CDR3 DNA follows: TGTGCCAGCAGGCACCCCGGGACAGGGGCCTACGAGCAGTACTTC. This sequence encodes CASRHPGTGAYEQYF.

This sequence joins TRBV4-1 and TRBJ2-1, with D possibly being TRBD1 (6 bases). This CDR3 contains 16 residues. Trimming left V 3 bases short and J 2 bases short, with 14 bases between. From germline, CDR1 is MGHRA and CDR2 YSYEKL. CDR3 DNA: TGCGCCAGCAGCCAGCCCACGGACAGCGCCTACAATGAGCAGTTCTTC. This encodes CASSQPTDSAYNEQFF.

The V and J genes are TRBV7-3 and TRBJ2-1, with 7 positions matching TRBD1. This CDR3 comprises 18 residues. Per germline, CDR1 SGHTA and CDR2 FQGTGA. Trimming took 4 bases from V and 0 from J; bases not matched to a gene: 12. CDR3 residues: CASSYGTALRSSYNEQFF. CDR3 nucleotide sequence: TGTGCCAGCAGCTACGGGACAGCTTTACGGAGCTCCTACAATGAGCAGTTCTTC.